This entry concerns a single TCR beta chain. At least ten counts were recorded for this clone. This clone's antigen is unknown. No base-level quality is on record; no much larger clone is a single base apart. These data belong to a study of metastatic and nonmetastatic thyroid tumors (dated by TCRdb to about 2020). Looking at the study overall: The researchers compared repertoires between peripheral blood samples and tumor or nodule tissue samples from patients with malignant or benign thyroid disease.

CDR3 length: 12 amino acids, cysteine to phenylalanine. Of all the DNA, just the CDR3 is kept, 36 bases in frame from base 1. V was cut back by 2 bases and J by 6 bases, leaving a gap of 7 bases between them. The germline V gene yields SGHDT for CDR1 and YYEEEE for CDR2. No treatment had been received by any patient before thyroid surgery. The study retrospectively analysed patient clinical samples collected from about 2012 to 2019 using T-cell receptor beta sequencing. Receptor amplification or capture employed PCR. Sequenced on an Illumina HiSeq 4000. High-throughput sequencing was used to profile the CDR3 region of the TCR beta-chain in every patient. The paper's processing steps were these. A classifier to discriminate distant-metastatic papillary thyroid cancer patients was built from CDR3 differences across clinicopathological groups. To measure repertoire diversity the researchers used the Shannon index, while the Morisita-Horn index served to gauge how similar the tumor and blood repertoires were. In TCRdb, the public reads were trimmed at Q25 with fastp and aligned with MiXCR, with productive beta chains retained. The V and J calls, along with clone size, are taken from TCRdb and not from the paper's own processing. For this sample the table gives about 18,000 clones, of which under 25% were detected only once. The biggest ten clones account for approximately 15% of the sample.

Results and caveats for the whole study, not just this receptor: In both blood and tumor samples, malignant tumors were reported to have significantly higher TCR beta diversity than benign nodules.

The source material was tumor tissue. The chain links TRBV5-6 with TRBJ2-3; the D gene cannot be resolved reliably. The receptor comes from a female donor with papillary thyroid cancer or a benign thyroid nodule (not recorded which). Some clones in this sample may be carry-over from other donors' samples. CDR3 reads: CASSFPGDTQYF. The nucleotides read TGTGCCAGCAGCTTTCCTGGGGATACGCAGTATTTT.